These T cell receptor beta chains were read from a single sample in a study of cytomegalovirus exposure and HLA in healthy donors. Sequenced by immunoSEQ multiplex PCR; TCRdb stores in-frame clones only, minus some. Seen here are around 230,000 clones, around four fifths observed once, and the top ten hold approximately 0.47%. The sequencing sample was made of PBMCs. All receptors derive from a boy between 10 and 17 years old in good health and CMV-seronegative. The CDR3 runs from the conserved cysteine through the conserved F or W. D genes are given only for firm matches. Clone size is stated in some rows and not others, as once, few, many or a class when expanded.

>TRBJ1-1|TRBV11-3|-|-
TGTGCCAGCAGCTGGACAGTTCAGCGAACTGAAGCTTTCTTT
CASSWTVQRTEAFF
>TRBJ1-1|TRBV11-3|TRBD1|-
TGTGCCAGCAGCCCCCGGACAGGTGACAACACTGAAGCTTTCTTT
CASSPRTGDNTEAFF
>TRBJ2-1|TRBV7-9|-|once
TGTGCCAGCAGCCCAACAGGGCCCAATAAGCAGTTCTTC
CASSPTGPNKQFF
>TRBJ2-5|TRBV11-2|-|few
TGTGCCAGCAGTTACAGGGAAATTTCCGCCCCACAAGAGACCCAGTACTTC
CASSYREISAPQETQYF
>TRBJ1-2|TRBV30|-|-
TGTGCCTGGAGTGCCGGGGGGACCCCGGGCTACACCTTC
CAWSAGGTPGYTF
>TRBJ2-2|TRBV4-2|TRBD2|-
TGTGCCAGCAGCCAAGACGGTAGCGGGAGGTACACCGGGGAGCTGTTTTTT
CASSQDGSGRYTGELFF
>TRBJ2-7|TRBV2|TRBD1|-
TGTGCCAGCAGGGACAGGGGCTACGAGCAGTACTTC
CASRDRGYEQYF
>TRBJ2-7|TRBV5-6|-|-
TGTGCCAGCAGCTCCGGACTCACCTACGAGCAGTACTTC
CASSSGLTYEQYF
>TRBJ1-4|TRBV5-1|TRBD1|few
TGCGCCAGCAGCCGGACAGGGAGCAACGGGGATGAAAAACTGTTTTTT
CASSRTGSNGDEKLFF
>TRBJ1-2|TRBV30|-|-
TGTGCCTGGGGGGTAGGACTGTATGGCTACACCTTC
CAWGVGLYGYTF
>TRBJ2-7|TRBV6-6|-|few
TGTGCCAGCAGTTACCCCGGGGGATTCTACGAGCAGTACTTC
CASSYPGGFYEQYF
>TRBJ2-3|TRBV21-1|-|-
TGTGCCAGCAGCAACCATCAAGGGGCCACAGATACGCAGTATTTT
CASSNHQGATDTQYF
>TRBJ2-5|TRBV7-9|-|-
TGTGCCAGCAGCTTAGGGGCAGAGACCCAGTACTTC
CASSLGAETQYF
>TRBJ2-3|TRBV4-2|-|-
TGTGCCAGCAGCCAAAAGGAGGGAAGCACAGATACGCAGTATTTT
CASSQKEGSTDTQYF
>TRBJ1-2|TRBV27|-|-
TGTGCCACCCGGGCCAGGGGAGTACATGGCTACACCTTC
CATRARGVHGYTF
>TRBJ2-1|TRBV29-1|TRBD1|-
TGCAGCGTTGCAGCCCGACAGGGCCCCTTCAATGAGCAGTTCTTC
CSVAARQGPFNEQFF
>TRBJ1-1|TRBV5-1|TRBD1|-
TGCGCCAGCAGCCTGACAGGGGGCGCGAGGACAGCTGAAGCTTTCTTT
CASSLTGGARTAEAFF
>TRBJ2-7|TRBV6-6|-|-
TGTGCCAGCAAAACCGGGGAATCCTACGAGCAGTACTTC
CASKTGESYEQYF
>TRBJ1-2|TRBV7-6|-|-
TGTGCCAGCAGCTTAACAGGGATCCATGGCTACACCTTC
CASSLTGIHGYTF
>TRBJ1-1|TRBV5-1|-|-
TGCGCCAGCAGCTTCCAAGGAGAGTCGGTCAGTGAAGCTTTCTTT
CASSFQGESVSEAFF
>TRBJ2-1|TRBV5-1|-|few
TGCGCCAGCAGCTCCTATATAGATGAGCAGTTCTTC
CASSSYIDEQFF
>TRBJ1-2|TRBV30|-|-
TGTGCCTGGAGTACGGGGGGTGGGGGCTACCCCTTC
CAWSTGGGGYPF
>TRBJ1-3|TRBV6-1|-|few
TGTGCCAGCAGTCTGGGGGCGCAGGGAAACACCATATATTTT
CASSLGAQGNTIYF
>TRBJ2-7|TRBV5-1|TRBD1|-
TGCGCCAGCAGCTTGGGACAGGGGGCTCGGGAGCAGTACTTC
CASSLGQGAREQYF
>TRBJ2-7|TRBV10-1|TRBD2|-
TGCGCCAGCAGTGATGGACTAGCGGGCTACGAGCAGTACTTC
CASSDGLAGYEQYF
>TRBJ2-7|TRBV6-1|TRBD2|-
TGTGCCGGTTCTAGCGGGGACTACGAGCAGTACTTC
CAGSSGDYEQYF
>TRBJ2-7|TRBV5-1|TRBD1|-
TGCGCCAGCAGCTCGGGACAGACCCACTACGAGCAGTACTTC
CASSSGQTHYEQYF
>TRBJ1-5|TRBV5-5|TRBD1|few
TGTGCCAGCAGCGCGGGGATGACAGGGTTAAGTCAGCCCCAGCATTTT
CASSAGMTGLSQPQHF